This is a list of T cell receptor beta chains from one sample in a study of CD8 T cells in ankylosing spondylitis. TCRdb ran MiXCR on the 5' RACE reads and lists one entry per CDR3 protein. The sample carries 650,000 to 800,000 distinct CDR3 sequences, 19% recorded once. The sample consisted of blood, either unsorted or a sorted T cell fraction (not recorded which). The receptors derive from a male donor with ankylosing spondylitis. Each CDR3 is given with its conserved first and last residue.

>TRBV12-3/TRBV12-4
CASSFWDRATEKLFF
>TRBV28
CASSRRSITTDTQYF
>TRBV5-1
CASSLGANSYEQYF
>TRBV6-2/TRBV6-3
CASSHRGSGYTF
>TRBV6-2/TRBV6-3
CASGMGGRRNEQYF
>TRBV7-8
CASSPTQGRRTEAFF
>TRBV3-1
CASSQADRDTEAFF
>TRBV7-9
CASSFGQGAPTNEKLFF
>TRBV7-8
CASSFVDLAGTDTQYF
>TRBV21-1
CASSTPRRQKKHNYGYTF
>TRBV4-1
CASSQDRLAGGLGKLHYEQYF
>TRBV27
CASREGVLTYNEQFF
>TRBV7-2
CASSLKGQGEKLFF
>TRBV7-9
CASSPYGTAEETQYF
>TRBV20-1
CSAFRGDRGMNTGELFF
>TRBV7-2
CARSLDGTGYEQYF
>TRBV13
CASSQDSAEAFF
>TRBV10-3
CAISSTGAFYEQYF
>TRBV5-1
CASSLQGSNEKLFF
>TRBV27
CASRDRGSFYEQYF
>TRBV12-3/TRBV12-4
CASSEPGQMNTEAFF
>TRBV20-1
CSARVKGPEQYF
>TRBV5-1
CASSLDVWETQYF
>TRBV5-1
CASSRGGQGFYNEQFF
>TRBV20-1
CSALLDTEAFF
>TRBV28
CASSHPAASGDSYEQYF
>TRBV6-1
CASSATFFVETQYF
>TRBV27
CASRGRPNTEAFF
>TRBV20-1
CSARILVQMNYGYTF
>TRBV20-1
CSAPGLWSTEAFF
>TRBV7-9
CASSPRATEQRNTQYF
>TRBV15
CATSGRTATNEKLFF
>TRBV7-9
CASSPRAGYNSPLHF
>TRBV19
CASSSRGTHLYEQYF
>TRBV5-1
CASSLVPVRETQYF
>TRBV7-6
CASSPPDLDTQYF
>TRBV7-8
CASSPGLAAGGTDTQYF
>TRBV10-2
CASRLAGGPGELFF
>TRBV4-3
CASSQVGPGGEKLFF
>TRBV7-2
CASSYDRKTGELFF
>TRBV4-2
CASSPFPGTGGDEQYF
>TRBV6-2/TRBV6-3
CASSYLGLAENTGELFF
>TRBV3-1
CASSSRRDTEAFF
>TRBV12-3/TRBV12-4
CASSLEAGGLNEQFF
>TRBV7-9
CASSLAQGAREKLFF